This paragraph covers one TCR beta chain sequence. This clonotype has a handful of counts. This receptor's antigen is unknown. No base quality information exists; no much larger clone differs at one position. Library construction relied on multiplex PCR. The instrument was an Illumina HiSeq 4000. To build TCR beta libraries, CDR3 regions were amplified by Arm-PCR using iRepertoire HTBI primers. Before sequencing, the PCR products underwent gel purification. The paper's data handling went like this. Gene usage analysis of CDR3 amino acid clonotypes used the roughly 62 TRBV and 12 to 15 TRBJ segments found across samples. Filtered high-quality paired reads were merged into contigs using COPE and FqMerger. BLAST was used to align contigs to the IMGT TRBV, TRBD and TRBJ reference genes, and CDR3 was defined following IMGT. Any clonotype with a frequency above 0.1% was classified as a highly expanded clone. Shannon entropy served as the measure of repertoire diversity, while the Gini coefficient captured V-J evenness. A clonotype found in more than one individual was treated as public. TCRdb handled the public reads itself, with Q25 trimming in fastp and clone calling in MiXCR, and kept productive beta chains. Under each unique CDR3 protein, matching rows form one entry showing the most common genes and DNA. TCRdb, not the authors, supplied the V and J calls. The sample profile shows over 450,000 distinct CDR3 sequences; about 22% of them were found once. The ten largest account for roughly 7% of the sample.

The sample is drawn from a study of regulatory T cells in long-lasting Graves disease (dated by TCRdb to about 2021). Background for the entire study: To count as having persistent Graves' disease, a patient had to have received antithyroid drug treatment for over 5 years with TSH receptor autoantibodies remaining persistently positive. A total of about 35 samples underwent TCR sequencing, from about 13 patients with persistent Graves' disease and 20 patients with newly diagnosed Graves' disease. On average, persistent Graves' disease patients in the clinical cohort had been on antithyroid drugs for around 9.5 years. This study used TCR sequencing and RNA sequencing of peripheral blood to compare persistent Graves' disease patients against newly diagnosed Graves' disease patients. The study took place in China and was registered as a clinical trial. Results and caveats for the whole study, not just this receptor: Lower TCR Shannon entropy and fewer highly expanded clones were observed in persistent Graves' disease patients than in newly diagnosed patients, which suggested clonal expansion. Preferential use of TRBV28, TRBJ1-2 and TRBJ2-5 was observed in persistent disease, whereas TRBV20-1 and TRBJ2-1 were favored in newly diagnosed disease. Sequencing and analysis were limited to the TCR beta chain. More public clonotypes were shared among persistent patients (roughly 2,700) than among newly diagnosed patients (more than 950). The study examined only peripheral blood because the primary lesion, thyroid tissue, could not be accessed. The authors acknowledged the small sample size as a limitation that may reduce accuracy.

Looking up the germline V gene yields CDR1 SGHAT and CDR2 FQNNGV. V is cut by 4 bases and J by 8 bases, and the space between the germline ends is 8 bases. There are 11 amino acids in the CDR3, from cysteine to phenylalanine inclusive. Solely the CDR3 DNA is kept, with 33 bases framed from the first base. Interpreted using the paper, the time point label stands for: persistent/refractory GD, antithyroid drugs over 5 years with positive TRAb. For both TCR sequencing and RNA sequencing, RNA was extracted from PBMCs in TRIzol. The diagnosis of Graves' disease was made according to American Thyroid Association guidelines. Patients were recruited from an endocrinology department in Xi'an, China. From each patient, 7.5 to 10 milliliters of peripheral blood was collected into an EDTA anticoagulant tube. Ficoll Paque Plus density gradient separation was used to isolate PBMCs, and no further T cell sorting was performed. RNA quality was checked with an Agilent 2100 Bioanalyzer and agarose gel, and concentration with a NanoDrop 2000.

This receptor chain uses TRBV11-2 and TRBJ1-1; a confident D gene designation cannot be given. This clonotype originated in a female donor with Graves disease. The sample here was peripheral blood mononuclear cells (PBMCs), taken when the disease was refractory, from a patient treated with antithyroid drugs. CDR3 loop: CASSSLGEAFF. Here is the DNA: TGTGCCAGCAGCTCCCTAGGGGAAGCTTTCTTT.